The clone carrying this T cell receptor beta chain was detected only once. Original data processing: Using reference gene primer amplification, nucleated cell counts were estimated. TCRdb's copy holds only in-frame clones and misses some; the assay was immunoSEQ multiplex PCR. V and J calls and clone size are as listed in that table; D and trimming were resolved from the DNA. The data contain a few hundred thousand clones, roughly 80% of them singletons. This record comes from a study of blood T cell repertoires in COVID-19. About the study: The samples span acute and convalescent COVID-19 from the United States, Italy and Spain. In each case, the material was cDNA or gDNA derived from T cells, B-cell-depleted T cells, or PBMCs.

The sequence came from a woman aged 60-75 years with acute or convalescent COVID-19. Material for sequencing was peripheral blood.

The CDR3 coding sequence is TGTGCCAGCAGTTCCCTCGTAGGGGCGGAAGGCTACACCTTC. It encodes CASSSLVGAEGYTF. The chain couples TRBV27 to TRBJ1-2; TRBD1 is a possible D gene (5 bases). CDR1 and CDR2 from the germline V gene are MNHEY and SMNVEV (reference sequence). V lost 4 bases to trimming and J lost 8 bases, with 17 bases between them. The CDR3 has 14 amino acids.